The TCR beta chain under discussion was sequenced for a study of blood T cells in healthy people across ages. A remark on this clonotype: Its antigen is unidentified.

Study-level points and caveats: Because sorting was not performed, PBMCs prevented conclusive naive versus antigen-experienced comparison. Estimated diversity across one million T cells was deemed an underestimate. Naive T cell percentage showed a strong correlation with the diversity of TCR beta. There were more naive CD4+ cells and higher diversity in long-lived donors than in aged donors.

J lost 0 bases, V lost 2 bases, and 6 bases had no gene match. Germline V gives CDR1 MNHEY, CDR2 SVGEGT. This CDR3 comprises 17 residues. Then a second PCR, running about 7 to 11 cycles, was carried out with a sample-barcoded 5' primer and a J-beta primer mix. MiXCR, applied by TCRdb to the 5' RACE reads, yields one record per CDR3 protein. The table lists more than 1.4 million distinct CDR3 sequences, approximately 40% of them singletons, with 7.9% in the top ten. What was sequenced was blood. This clonotype was sampled from a woman under 30 in good health. The chain recombines TRBV6-2 or TRBV6-3 with TRBJ2-7; TRBD2 matches 11 bases. CDR3 protein: CASSYRLAGSYSYEQYF. The CDR3 bases are TGTGCCAGCAGTTACCGACTAGCGGGAAGTTACTCCTACGAGCAGTACTTC.